The sequence of this T cell receptor (beta chain) was determined in a study of OX40 agonist ivuxolimab in advanced cancers. Study-wide background: Of mixed ages from about 23 to 85 and averaging about 65 years, the group was around 78% male. Partial responses were achieved by three patients: one hepatocellular carcinoma, two cutaneous melanoma. General study points: Several nonresponders also turned out to have low normalized T-cell clonal expansion.

Sequenced by immunoSEQ multiplex PCR; TCRdb stores in-frame clones only, minus some. The profile shows about 60,000 clones, 86% of them singletons. Trimming stripped 0 bases from V and 0 bases from J, with 7 bases between. CDR1 is SGHRS and CDR2 is YFSETQ in the germline V gene. The CDR3 consists of 15 residues. Concerning this clone itself: What it recognizes is unknown.

The material was CD4+ or CD8+ T cells sorted from blood, obtained in a trial of the OX40 agonist ivuxolimab. The chain carries TRBV5-1 and TRBJ2-1; no reliable D call. This sequence originates from an adult with an advanced solid tumor such as melanoma, head and neck, liver or kidney cancer. CDR3 DNA sequence: TGCGCCAGCAGCTTGGGGGGTGACTCCTACAATGAGCAGTTCTTC. Translation gives CASSLGGDSYNEQFF.